This TCR beta chain is drawn from a study of siplizumab effects on memory and regulatory T cells. Concerning this clone itself: Its antigen is unidentified.

Trimming pared 2 bases from V and 9 bases from J, leaving 14 bases between. Per germline, CDR1 SGHAT and CDR2 FQNNGV. This CDR3 is 14 amino acids long. Findings and limits, study-wide: Memory cells seemed less diverse than naive T cells, which seemed major alloresponse contributors.

Sequencing was performed with immunoSEQ multiplex PCR; in TCRdb, only in-frame clones are kept and a portion is missing. Of under 140,000 clones listed, roughly 92% are singletons. The sequenced material came from CD4+ T cells sorted from blood. The rearrangement links TRBV11-2 to TRBJ2-1; the D is unclear. The source is a human donor in good health. The CDR3 here is CASSLTAAWTEQFF. Here the CDR3 DNA reads TGTGCCAGCAGCTTAACTGCGGCTTGGACTGAGCAGTTCTTC.